These 15 T cell receptor beta chains were sequenced from one sample in a study of molecular identifiers for immune sequencing clone quantification. TCRdb called the PCR reads again in MiXCR, with one record for every CDR3 protein. The sample contains hundreds of thousands of distinct CDR3 sequences, roughly 27% of which appear only once. The sample was naive CD8+ T cells from blood, with Jurkat cell RNA spiked in. Subset here: FACS-sorted CD8+CD4-CCR7+CD45RA+ naive T cells. The receptors stem from a human donor in good health. Some libraries in this study had Jurkat cell RNA spiked in.

Regarding this clonotype: Sequence at one end of the junction differs from germline and may be a read error. This sequence joins TRBV7-9 and TRBJ2-7; 10 bases line up with TRBD1. This CDR3 has 15 residues. The germline gives CDR1 SEHNR, CDR2 FQNEAQ (reference sequence). The CDR3 sequence is CASSLETGGIYEQHF. In DNA form, the CDR3 reads TGTGCCAGCAGCTTAGAGACAGGGGGCATCTACGAGCAGCACTTC.

This chain links TRBV4-3 with TRBJ2-7, with TRBD2 identical over 10 bases. Trimming took 0 bases from V and 7 from J; bases not matched to a gene: 9. The CDR3 is 16 residues long. The germline V gene has CDR1 LGHNA and CDR2 YSLEER. Here the CDR3 reads CASSQDRLASGGEQYF. The CDR3 coding sequence is TGCGCCAGCAGCCAAGATCGATTGGCTAGCGGGGGAGAGCAGTACTTC.

This clonotype was seen many times. This sequence joins TRBV25-1 and TRBJ1-1; D not resolved. V was pared by 4 bases and J by 5 bases, with 11 bases between. Germline-derived CDR1 and CDR2 are MGHDK and SYGVNS. The CDR3 spans 13 residues. The CDR3 DNA is TGTGCCAGCAGTGTGATGACCGGTACTGAAGCTTTCTTT. It codes for CASSVMTGTEAFF.

This clonotype has just a few counts. The chain carries TRBV29-1 and TRBJ2-5; perhaps TRBD1 as D (5 bases). The CDR3 runs to 14 residues. Per the germline V gene, CDR1 is SQVTM and CDR2 is ANQGSEA. Trimming stripped 2 bases from V and 1 base from J, with 11 bases between. Here the CDR3 DNA reads TGCAGCGTTGAATATACAGGCCGCCAAGAGACCCAGTACTTC. This codes for CSVEYTGRQETQYF.

CDR3 bases: TGCAGTGCTAGAGATGCGGGGTCGATCGGTGCAGAAGAGACCCAGTACTTC. It is translated as CSARDAGSIGAEETQYF. The genes are TRBV20-1 and TRBJ2-5; a possible D gene is TRBD2 (6 bases). CDR1 and CDR2 (germline): DFQATT, SNEGSKA (reference sequence). The CDR3 sequence is 17 residues long. V shed 0 bases and J shed 3 bases, with 20 bases lying between them.

This rearrangement joins TRBV9 to TRBJ2-3; 8 positions agree with TRBD2. V dropped 0 bases and J dropped 2; count of bases not matched to a gene: 8. CDR3 length: 17 residues. Germline V lookup: CDR1 SGDLS, CDR2 YYNGEE. The CDR3 loop is CASSVVGRGGATDTQYF. The CDR3 nucleotides are TGTGCCAGCAGCGTAGTGGGTCGGGGGGGGGCCACAGATACGCAGTATTTT.

J is TRBJ2-5 and V is TRBV18; no clear D gene. The germline V gene has CDR1 KGHSH and CDR2 LQKENI. The CDR3 extends over 14 amino acids. Trimming shortened V by 0 bases and J by 6 bases, and 11 bases separated the two germline ends. The CDR3 region has the DNA TGTGCCAGCTCACCACCTATTTCGCAAAAGACCCAGTACTTC. Its translation is CASSPPISQKTQYF.

The chain is built from TRBV23-1 and TRBJ1-1, with TRBD1 matching over 8 bases. TRBV23-1 is recorded as an ORF, its role being uncertain. The CDR3 covers 21 residues. V shed 7 bases, J shed 0 bases, and the junction held 25 bases outside the gene matches. CDR3 protein: CASTQRQGSRPVSHMNTEAFF. The DNA for the CDR3 is TGCGCCAGCACCCAAAGACAGGGGTCGCGGCCCGTCTCACACATGAACACTGAAGCTTTCTTT.

This clonotype has more than one count but fewer than ten. The V gene is TRBV6-2 or TRBV6-3, the J gene TRBJ2-7, with no clear D. The germline V and J ends were trimmed by 7 bases and 1 base, with 11 bases remaining between them. Germline-derived CDR1 and CDR2 are MNHEY and SVGEGT. This CDR3 spans 13 amino acids. CDR3 in DNA: TGTGCCAGCAAAGTCGTCAGTTCCTACGAGCAGTACTTC. Translating it yields CASKVVSSYEQYF.

This clonotype has a handful of counts. V is TRBV27 and J is TRBJ1-5; D possibly corresponds to TRBD1 (6 bases). V dropped 4 bases and J dropped 8 bases, with 18 bases sitting between them. This CDR3 is 15 amino acids long. Germline loops: CDR1 MNHEY, CDR2 SMNVEV (reference sequence). CDR3 sequence (DNA): TGTGCCAGCAGTTCCGGACAGCTCCCAAGGGAGCCCCAGCATTTT. This codes for CASSSGQLPREPQHF.

Note on this clonotype: This clone may be a read error of a much larger clone one base away. This chain connects TRBV19 to TRBJ1-1; D might be TRBD1 (6 bases). Germline V lookup: CDR1 LNHDA, CDR2 SQIVND (reference sequence). CDR3 length: 17 amino acids. DNA for the CDR3: TGTACCAGTAGTATCCCCGCGACAGGACTCATGAACACTGAAGCTTTCTTT. This translates into CTSSIPATGLMNTEAFF.

Ten or more counts support this clonotype. The chain's CDR3 is CSARGDLISYEQYF. The CDR3 region has the DNA TGCAGTGCCCGTGGAGATCTAATCTCCTACGAGCAGTACTTC. The V gene is TRBV20-1, the J gene TRBJ2-7; D uncertain. This CDR3 has 14 amino acids. Germline CDR1 DFQATT, CDR2 SNEGSKA (reference sequence). The V end was cut by 6 bases, the J end by 0 bases, with 15 bases between.

This clonotype was counted only a few times. CDR3 sequence: CASSEGTNTDTQYF. The CDR3 region has the DNA TGTGCCAGCAGCGAAGGGACTAACACAGATACGCAGTATTTT. The V call is TRBV12-3 or TRBV12-4, the J call TRBJ2-3, with 7 nucleotides matching TRBD2. After removal of 6 bases from V and 2 bases from J, the junction contained 5 bases not matched to a gene. The CDR3 is 14 residues long.

This clonotype was counted ten times or more. The V call is TRBV20-1, the J call TRBJ1-1; 7 bases agree with TRBD1. The CDR3 runs 14 residues. CDR1 is DFQATT and CDR2 is SNEGSKA in the germline V gene (reference sequence). The V and J ends lost 5 bases and 0 bases, in that order; junction bases with no gene match: 6. The DNA of the CDR3 is TGCAGTGCTCGGGACAGTTACATGAACACTGAAGCTTTCTTT. Translating it yields CSARDSYMNTEAFF.

This clonotype came up many times. This chain uses TRBV5-6 with TRBJ2-7; weak D call: TRBD2 (6 bases). The CDR3 covers 16 residues. The germline V and J ends were trimmed by 6 bases and 2 bases, with 21 bases remaining between them. The V gene's germline CDR1 is SGHDT and CDR2 YYEEEE. The CDR3 bases are TGTGCCAGCACCCGGAGGTCGGCGGGGAGCCCCTACGAGCAGTACTTC. Its protein product is CASTRRSAGSPYEQYF.